Described below is a single T cell receptor (beta chain) sequence and its context. Adults between roughly 18 and 100 years of age took part from 20 to 25 US areas. Two negative PCRs, clearance, or symptom resolution characterized the recovered Cohort 3 donors. The CDR3 runs 15 residues. Trimming took 3 bases from V and 8 from J; bases not matched to a gene: 7. Germline CDR1 and CDR2: SGHVS and FQNEAQ. The data were obtained in a study of blood T cell repertoires in COVID-19. Study-wide background: T cells, B-cell-depleted T cells, or PBMCs provided the cDNA or gDNA that served as material.

Methods used by the authors: Reference gene primers were amplified, and this amplification served to estimate nucleated cell counts. Repertoires were generated with immunoSEQ multiplex PCR, while TCRdb's copy carries only in-frame clones and drops some. That table is the source of V, J and clone size, and D and trimming were worked out from the DNA. Among about 400,000 clones, about nine tenths were seen once, and the ten largest hold 1.5% to 2%. The chain couples TRBV7-8 to TRBJ2-1; 10 bases line up with TRBD2. The clonotype comes from a woman in her 30s who had recovered from COVID-19. The specimen sequenced was PBMCs or T cells enriched from blood (not recorded which). Written as DNA, the CDR3 is TGTGCCAGCAGCTTCCTAGCGGGAGTAATTTATGAGCAGTTCTTC. It encodes CASSFLAGVIYEQFF.